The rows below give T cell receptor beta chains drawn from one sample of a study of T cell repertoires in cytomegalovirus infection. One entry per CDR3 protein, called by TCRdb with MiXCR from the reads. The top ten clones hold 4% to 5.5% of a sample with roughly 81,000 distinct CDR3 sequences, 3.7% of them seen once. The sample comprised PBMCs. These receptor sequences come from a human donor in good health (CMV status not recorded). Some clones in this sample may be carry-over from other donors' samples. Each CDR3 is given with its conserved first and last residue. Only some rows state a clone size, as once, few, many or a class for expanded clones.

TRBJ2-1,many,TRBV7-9,CASSMDRGNEQFF
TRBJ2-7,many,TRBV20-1,CSARIAGGSYEQYF
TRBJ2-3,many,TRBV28,CASTSPSGGVKVTQYF
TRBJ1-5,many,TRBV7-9,CASSPAGPINQPQHF
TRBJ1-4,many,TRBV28,CASSFSRWGAGEKLFF
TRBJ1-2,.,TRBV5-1,CASSLAPGYGYTF
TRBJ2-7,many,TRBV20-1,CSARDNTGGPYEQYF
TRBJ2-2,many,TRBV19,CASSITGTGGTGELFF
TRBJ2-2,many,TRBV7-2,CASSLLAGGFTGELFF
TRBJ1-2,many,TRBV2,CASLGGSYGYTF
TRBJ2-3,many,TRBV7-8,CASTLTRPTDTQYF
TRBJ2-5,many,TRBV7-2,CASSWGQGAKETQYF
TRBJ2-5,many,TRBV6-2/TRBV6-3,CASSYGHRRKETQYF
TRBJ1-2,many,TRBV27,CASSTRQGVYGYTF
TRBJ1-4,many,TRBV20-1,CSARRGGATNEKLFF
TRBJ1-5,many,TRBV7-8,CASSASEGINQPQHF
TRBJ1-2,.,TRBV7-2,CASSLDRGGYTF
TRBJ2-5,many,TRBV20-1,CSAGQGRKTQYF
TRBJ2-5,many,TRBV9,CASSVTSGGGETQYF
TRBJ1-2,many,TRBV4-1,CASSQDGLYTF
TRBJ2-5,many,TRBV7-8,CASSLALQETQYF
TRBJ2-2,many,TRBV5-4,CASSDGGGTGELFF
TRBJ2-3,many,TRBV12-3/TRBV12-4,CASSPGLAHGADTQYF
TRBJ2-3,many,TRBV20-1,CSARDMASGTDTQYF
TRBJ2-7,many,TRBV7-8,CASSSMGDRHYEQYF
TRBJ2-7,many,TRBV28,CASSPGQGFYEQYF
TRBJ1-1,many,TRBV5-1,CASSFRQGVNTEAFF
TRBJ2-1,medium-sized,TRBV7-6,CASSLTVSSYNEQFF
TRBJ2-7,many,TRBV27,CASSLSVGSYEQYF
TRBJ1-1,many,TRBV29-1,CSVGGTGIGRDTEAFF
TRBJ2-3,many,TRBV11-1,CASSLAQRGRRDTQYF
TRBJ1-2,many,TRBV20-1,CSARNQDYGYTF
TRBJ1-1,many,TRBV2,CASQADLNTEAFF
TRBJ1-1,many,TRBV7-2,CASSNHGWSTEAFF
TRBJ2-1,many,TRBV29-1,CSVEEPGEQFF
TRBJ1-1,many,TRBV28,CASSEGQPNTEAFF
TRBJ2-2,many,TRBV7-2,CASSLEGFFNTGELFF
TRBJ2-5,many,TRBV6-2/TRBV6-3,CASSRPLAGAQRTQYF
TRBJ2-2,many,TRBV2,CASSERLTGELFF
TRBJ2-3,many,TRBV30,CAYSRTTDTQYF
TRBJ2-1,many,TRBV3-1,CASSRGGSTYNEQFF
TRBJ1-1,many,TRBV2,CASRRQGANPTKNTEAFF
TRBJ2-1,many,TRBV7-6,CASSIEDEQFF
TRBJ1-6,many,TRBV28,CASSSRQGANYNSPLHF
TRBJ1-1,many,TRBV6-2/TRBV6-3,CASSSPMQGGTRAFF
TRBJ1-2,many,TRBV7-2,CASSSEDLANYGYTF
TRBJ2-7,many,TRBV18,CASSPPGRGEQYF
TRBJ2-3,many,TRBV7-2,CASSLIFGGGSTDTQYF
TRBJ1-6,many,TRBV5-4,CASSRQTGGSPLHF
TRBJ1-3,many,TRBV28,CASSLSGNTIYF
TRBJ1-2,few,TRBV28,CASALNYGYTF
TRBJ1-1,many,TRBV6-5,CASSYRGGNTEAFF
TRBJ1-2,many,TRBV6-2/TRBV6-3,CASRTLPTAVYGYTF
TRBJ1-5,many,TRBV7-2,CASSRTGTGNQPQHF
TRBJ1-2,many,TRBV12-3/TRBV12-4,CASSLNGYTF
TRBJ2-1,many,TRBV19,CASSRGRMMGNEQFF
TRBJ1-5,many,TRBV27,CASSLGPDFGQPQHF
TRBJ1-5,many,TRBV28,CASSRTDASNQPQHF